A selection of T cell receptor beta chains follows, all from one sample in a study of T cell changes during pregnancy in multiple sclerosis. The protocol was immunoSEQ multiplex PCR, while the TCRdb copy is restricted to in-frame clones and leaves out a portion. This sample has tens of thousands of clones; around 90% occur once, and the top ten carry more than 0.95%. Sample: CD4+ T cells from peripheral blood mononuclear cells, taken before pregnancy. These receptors all come from a female donor with multiple sclerosis, enrolled in a pregnancy study. The CDR3 runs from the conserved cysteine through the conserved F or W. Fields, in order: J gene, clone size, V gene, CDR3 protein. A clone size is listed for some rows: how often the clone was seen (once, few, many), or a class if it is expanded.

J: TRBJ2-7
size: .
V: TRBV4-1
CDR3: CASSLDYLKSQYF

J: TRBJ2-3
size: .
V: TRBV7-9
CDR3: CASSLSTGVTDTQYF

J: TRBJ1-2
size: .
V: TRBV6-5
CDR3: CASSYRRTGAHGYTF

J: TRBJ2-2
size: .
V: TRBV5-1
CDR3: CASSLQGGGELFF

J: TRBJ1-2
size: .
V: TRBV28
CDR3: CASSSHQGLGYGYTF

J: TRBJ2-5
size: .
V: TRBV29-1
CDR3: CSVDWAGGETQYF

J: TRBJ1-2
size: .
V: TRBV19
CDR3: CASSTPGQGGYGYTF

J: TRBJ2-3
size: .
V: TRBV5-1
CDR3: CASSSGLRKPDTQYF

J: TRBJ1-1
size: medium-sized
V: TRBV6-6
CDR3: CASSSGVGAEAFF

J: TRBJ2-3
size: .
V: TRBV9
CDR3: CASSVAGTYTDTQYF

J: TRBJ2-1
size: .
V: TRBV10-3
CDR3: CAISPGTSGMSYNEQFF

J: TRBJ2-2
size: once
V: TRBV5-1
CDR3: CASSSPVESGELFF

J: TRBJ2-3
size: .
V: TRBV2
CDR3: CATAAEGDTQYF

J: TRBJ2-4
size: .
V: TRBV6-5
CDR3: CASSYRMGQSFIQYF

J: TRBJ1-1
size: .
V: TRBV5-1
CDR3: CASSFNRGGTEAFF

J: TRBJ2-1
size: .
V: TRBV11-2
CDR3: CASSSRSGRVYNEQFF

J: TRBJ1-3
size: .
V: TRBV7-2
CDR3: CASSPRENTIYF

J: TRBJ2-7
size: .
V: TRBV7-8
CDR3: CASSLIPGSFYEQYF

J: TRBJ2-1
size: .
V: TRBV7-9
CDR3: CASSLFSGGTNEQFF

J: TRBJ1-5
size: few
V: TRBV19
CDR3: CASTLSRGQGPQHF

J: TRBJ2-7
size: .
V: TRBV5-6
CDR3: CASSLRTGLAIYEQYF

J: TRBJ2-5
size: .
V: TRBV7-2
CDR3: CASSLAAGERETQYF

J: TRBJ2-3
size: .
V: TRBV5-1
CDR3: CASSFGLNPDTQYF

J: TRBJ2-5
size: .
V: TRBV5-6
CDR3: CASSLAQGARETQYF

J: TRBJ2-1
size: .
V: TRBV5-4
CDR3: CASGPGGSLSYNEQFF

J: TRBJ2-1
size: .
V: TRBV10-1
CDR3: CASSPKREWSYNEQFF

J: TRBJ2-3
size: .
V: TRBV29-1
CDR3: CSALSGAPNTQYF

J: TRBJ1-2
size: .
V: TRBV4-1
CDR3: CASSHDGVYVGQQKPQAYGYTF

J: TRBJ1-3
size: once
V: TRBV6-5
CDR3: CASSYLGAGNTIYF

J: TRBJ1-3
size: .
V: TRBV7-9
CDR3: CASSRQGGNTIYF

J: TRBJ1-2
size: .
V: TRBV4-2
CDR3: CASSQPTGTGTGSNYGYTF

J: TRBJ1-2
size: .
V: TRBV5-6
CDR3: CASSLGTREGYTF